Below, 9 T cell receptor beta chains from the same sample are listed, as sequenced in a study of blood T cell repertoires in COVID-19. Libraries were prepared by immunoSEQ multiplex PCR; TCRdb keeps only in-frame clonotypes and omits some of them. Of 90,000 to 120,000 clones listed, roughly 85% are singletons. The sample was PBMCs or T cells enriched from blood (not recorded which). The receptors come from a woman between 45 and 65 years old who had recovered from COVID-19.

This chain connects TRBV5-1 to TRBJ2-1; D remains unclear. The CDR3 extends over 14 amino acids. Germline values: CDR1 SGHRS, CDR2 YFSETQ. V was cut by 0 bases and J by 7 bases, with 11 bases left in between. Here the CDR3 DNA reads TGCGCCAGCAGCTTGGTTCTAGTCCCGAATGAGCAGTTCTTC. The encoded protein is CASSLVLVPNEQFF.

The rearrangement uses TRBV27 and TRBJ1-5, with D possibly TRBD1 on 6 matching bases. The germline gives CDR1 MNHEY, CDR2 SMNVEV (reference sequence). V lost 5 bases to trimming and J lost 5 bases, with 22 bases between them. This CDR3 is built from 17 residues. The CDR3 DNA sequence: TGTGCCAGCAGTATCTACAGGGAGGGTGTTGGTTATCAGCCCCAGCATTTT. Its translation is CASSIYREGVGYQPQHF.

This chain uses TRBV6-5 with TRBJ1-2; 9 bases align to TRBD1. V lost 6 bases and J lost 8; bases outside the gene matches: 4. CDR1 and CDR2 from the germline V gene are MNHEY and SVGAGI. CDR3 length equals 12 residues. The CDR3 DNA reads as TGTGCCAGCAGCGGGACAGGGTTAGGCTACACCTTC. The encoded protein is CASSGTGLGYTF.

The chain couples TRBV5-1 to TRBJ1-1; unclear D gene. Trimming took off 0 bases at V and 1 base at J, with 19 bases between the two ends. The CDR3 spans 18 residues. The V gene's germline CDR1 is SGHRS and CDR2 YFSETQ. The CDR3 DNA is TGCGCCAGCAGCTTGGCCTTAGGTTGGAGCTCTGCGAACACTGAAGCTTTCTTT. It codes for CASSLALGWSSANTEAFF.

The gene calls are TRBV28 and TRBJ2-1; 13 bases are shared with TRBD2. The V gene's germline CDR1 is MDHEN and CDR2 SYDVKM. V lost 5 bases and J lost 9; bases outside the gene matches: 7. The CDR3 is 15 residues long. The CDR3 region has the DNA TGTGCCAGCAGTCCCCGGACTAGCGGGAGTGGTGAGCAGTTCTTC. It specifies CASSPRTSGSGEQFF.

This rearrangement joins TRBV5-4 to TRBJ1-2; 8 nucleotides align to TRBD1. The ends lost 1 base at V and 3 bases at J; junction bases unmatched: 5. This CDR3 region has 15 residues. The germline gives CDR1 SGHNT, CDR2 YYREEE (reference sequence). As DNA, the CDR3 is TGTGCCAGCAGCTTGCGGACAGGGAGTGACTATGGCTACACCTTC. The encoded protein is CASSLRTGSDYGYTF.

The rearrangement links TRBV5-5 to TRBJ1-5; D gene ambiguous. V was pared by 7 bases and J by 1 base, with 15 bases between. The germline gives CDR1 SGHKS, CDR2 YYEKEE (reference sequence). This CDR3 spans 15 amino acids. The CDR3 region has the DNA TGTGCCAGCCGCGAGGAAGGAGGAAGCAATCAGCCCCAGCATTTT. This sequence encodes CASREEGGSNQPQHF.

J is TRBJ2-3 and V is TRBV5-6; no clear D gene. V was cut by 0 bases and J by 2 bases, with 4 bases left in between. The CDR3 extends over 13 amino acids. Per the germline V gene, CDR1 is SGHDT and CDR2 is YYEEEE. The CDR3 DNA reads TGTGCCAGCAGCTTGGCCTCCACAGATACGCAGTATTTT. Its protein product is CASSLASTDTQYF.

This clone was detected only a few times. This rearrangement joins TRBV28 to TRBJ2-1; TRBD2 might be the D (5 bases). This CDR3 is built from 13 residues. The germline CDR1 and CDR2 sequences are MDHEN and SYDVKM. The ends were cut back, 6 bases at V and 6 bases at J, with 12 bases in the middle. The CDR3: CASSHPRVNEQFF. The CDR3 coding sequence is TGTGCCAGCAGCCACCCGAGGGTCAATGAGCAGTTCTTC.